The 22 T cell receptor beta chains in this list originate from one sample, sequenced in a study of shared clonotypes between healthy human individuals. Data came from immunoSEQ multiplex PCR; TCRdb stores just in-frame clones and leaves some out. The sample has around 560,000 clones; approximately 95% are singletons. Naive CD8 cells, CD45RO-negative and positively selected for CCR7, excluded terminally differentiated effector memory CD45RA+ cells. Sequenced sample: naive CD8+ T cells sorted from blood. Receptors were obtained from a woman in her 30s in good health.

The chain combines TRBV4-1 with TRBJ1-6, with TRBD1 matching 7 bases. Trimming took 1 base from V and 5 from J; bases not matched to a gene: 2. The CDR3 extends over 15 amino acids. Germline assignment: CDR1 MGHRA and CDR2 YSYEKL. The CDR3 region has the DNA TGCGCCAGCAGCCAAGGACAGGGTGATAATTCACCCCTCCACTTT. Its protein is CASSQGQGDNSPLHF.

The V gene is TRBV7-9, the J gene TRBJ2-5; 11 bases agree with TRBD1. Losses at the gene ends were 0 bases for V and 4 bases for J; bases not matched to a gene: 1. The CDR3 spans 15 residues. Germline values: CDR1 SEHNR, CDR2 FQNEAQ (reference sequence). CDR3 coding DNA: TGTGCCAGCAGCTTAGCTGGGACAGGGGGAGAGACCCAGTACTTC. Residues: CASSLAGTGGETQYF.

The CDR3 DNA is TGCAGCGTTGCGGGGAGCTCCTACAATGAGCAGTTCTTC. It specifies CSVAGSSYNEQFF. The chain combines TRBV29-1 with TRBJ2-1; tentatively, D is TRBD2 (5 bases). V lost 4 bases and J 0 bases, leaving 7 bases between the germline ends. CDR3 length: 13 residues. Germline lookup yields CDR1 SQVTM and CDR2 ANQGSEA.

The CDR3 DNA is TGTGCCAGCAGTTCACATAGCGGGAGGATCTACGAGCAGTACTTC. It yields the protein CASSSHSGRIYEQYF. The chain carries TRBV27 and TRBJ2-7; 10 nucleotides agree with TRBD2. V lost 4 bases, J lost 3 bases, and 6 bases stayed unmatched. The CDR3 sequence is 15 residues long. Germline-derived CDR1 and CDR2 are MNHEY and SMNVEV (reference sequence).

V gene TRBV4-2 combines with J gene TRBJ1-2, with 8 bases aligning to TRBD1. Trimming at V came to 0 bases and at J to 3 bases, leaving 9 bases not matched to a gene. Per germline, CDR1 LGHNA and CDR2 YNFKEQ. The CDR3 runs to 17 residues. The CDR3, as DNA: TGTGCCAGCAGCCAAGAGACCCGGACAGGGACGTACTATGGCTACACCTTC. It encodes CASSQETRTGTYYGYTF.

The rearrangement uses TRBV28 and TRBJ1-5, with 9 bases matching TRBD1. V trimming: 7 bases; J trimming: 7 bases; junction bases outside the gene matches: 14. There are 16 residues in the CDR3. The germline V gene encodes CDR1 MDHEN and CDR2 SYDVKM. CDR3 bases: TGTGCCAGCACGTATACAGGGGGCGCAAATGCCCAGCCCCAGCATTTT. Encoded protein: CASTYTGGANAQPQHF.

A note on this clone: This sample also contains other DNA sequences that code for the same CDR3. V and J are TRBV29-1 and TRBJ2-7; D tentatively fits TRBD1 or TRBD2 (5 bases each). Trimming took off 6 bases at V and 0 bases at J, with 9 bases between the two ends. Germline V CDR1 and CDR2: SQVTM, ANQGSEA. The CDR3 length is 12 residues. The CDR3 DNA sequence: TGCAGCGTGAGGGACGGCTCCTACGAGCAGTACTTC. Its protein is CSVRDGSYEQYF.

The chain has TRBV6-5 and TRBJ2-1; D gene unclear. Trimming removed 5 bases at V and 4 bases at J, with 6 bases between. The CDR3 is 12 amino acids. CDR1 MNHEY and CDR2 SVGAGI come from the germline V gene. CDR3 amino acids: CASSNGYNEQFF. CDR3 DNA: TGTGCCAGCAGTAACGGATACAATGAGCAGTTCTTC.

CDR3 loop: CASSLDRGRAGELFF. In DNA, the CDR3 is TGTGCCAGCAGCCTGGACAGGGGGCGAGCCGGGGAGCTGTTTTTT. This chain joins TRBV5-4 and TRBJ2-2; 11 nucleotides line up with TRBD1. This CDR3 has 15 residues. CDR1 is SGHNT, CDR2 YYREEE, per germline (reference sequence). J lost 6 bases, V lost 4 bases, and 5 bases had no gene match.

The CDR3 region has the DNA TGCAGCGTGGAGGATAACCTCGGAGCTAACTATGGCTACACCTTC. It translates to CSVEDNLGANYGYTF. The chain combines TRBV29-1 with TRBJ1-2; no clear D gene. The CDR3 length is 15 residues. The V gene lost 6 bases and the J gene lost 0 bases, with 17 bases spanning the gap. CDR1 SQVTM and CDR2 ANQGSEA come from the germline V gene.

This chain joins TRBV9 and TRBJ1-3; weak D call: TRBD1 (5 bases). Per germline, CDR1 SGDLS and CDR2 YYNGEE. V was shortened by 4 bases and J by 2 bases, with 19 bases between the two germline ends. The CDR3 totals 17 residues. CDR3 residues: CASSPWDLKGPGNTIYF. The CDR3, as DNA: TGTGCCAGCAGCCCGTGGGACCTTAAAGGGCCTGGAAACACCATATATTTT.

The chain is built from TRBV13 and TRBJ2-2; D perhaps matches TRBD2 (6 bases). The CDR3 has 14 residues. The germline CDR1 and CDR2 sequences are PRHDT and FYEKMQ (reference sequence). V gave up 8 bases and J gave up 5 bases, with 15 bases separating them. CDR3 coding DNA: TGTGCCAGCCAGCTTAGCGGAGGTACCGGGGAGCTGTTTTTT. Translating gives CASQLSGGTGELFF.

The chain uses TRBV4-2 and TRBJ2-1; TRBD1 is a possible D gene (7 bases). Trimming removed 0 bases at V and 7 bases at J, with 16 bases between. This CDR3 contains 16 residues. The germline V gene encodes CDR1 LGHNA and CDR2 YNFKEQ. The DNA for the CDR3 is TGTGCCAGCAGCCAAGAGGGTTTCGCAGGGGGGAATGAGCAGTTCTTC. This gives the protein CASSQEGFAGGNEQFF.

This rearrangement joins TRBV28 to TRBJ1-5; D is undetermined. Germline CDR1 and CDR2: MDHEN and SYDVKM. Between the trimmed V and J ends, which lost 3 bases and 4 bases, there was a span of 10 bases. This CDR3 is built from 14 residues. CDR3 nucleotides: TGTGCCAGCAGTTTTATTACAGCTAATCAGCCCCAGCATTTT. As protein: CASSFITANQPQHF.

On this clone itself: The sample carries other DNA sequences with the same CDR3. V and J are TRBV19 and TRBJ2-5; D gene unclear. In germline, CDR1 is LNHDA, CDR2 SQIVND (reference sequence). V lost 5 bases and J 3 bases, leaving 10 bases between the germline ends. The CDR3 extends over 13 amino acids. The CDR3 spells CASSPDLEETQYF. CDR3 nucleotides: TGTGCCAGTAGTCCGGATCTAGAAGAGACCCAGTACTTC. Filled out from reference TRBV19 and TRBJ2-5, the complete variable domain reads DGGITQSPKYLFRKEGQNVTLSCEQNLNHDAMYWYRQDPGQGLRLIYYSQIVNDFQKGDIAEGYSVSREKKESFPLTVTSAQKNPTAFYLCASSPDLEETQYFGPGTRLLVL.

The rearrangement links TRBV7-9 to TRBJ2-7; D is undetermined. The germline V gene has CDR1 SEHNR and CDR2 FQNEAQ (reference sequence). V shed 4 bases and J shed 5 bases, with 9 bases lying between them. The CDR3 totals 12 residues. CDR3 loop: CASSWASNEQYF. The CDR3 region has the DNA TGTGCCAGCAGCTGGGCAAGCAACGAGCAGTACTTC.

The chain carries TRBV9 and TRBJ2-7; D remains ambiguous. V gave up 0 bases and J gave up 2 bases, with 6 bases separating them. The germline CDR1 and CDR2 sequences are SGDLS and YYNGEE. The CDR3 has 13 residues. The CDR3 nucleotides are TGTGCCAGCAGCGTAGGAAATGCCTACGAGCAGTACTTC. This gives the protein CASSVGNAYEQYF.

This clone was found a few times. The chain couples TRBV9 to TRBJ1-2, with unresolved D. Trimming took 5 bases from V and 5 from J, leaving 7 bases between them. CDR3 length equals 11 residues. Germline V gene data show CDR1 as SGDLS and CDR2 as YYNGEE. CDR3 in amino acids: CASRSAYGYTF. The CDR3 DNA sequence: TGTGCCAGCAGGTCAGCTTATGGCTACACCTTC. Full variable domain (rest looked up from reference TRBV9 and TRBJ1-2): DSGVTQTPKHLITATGQRVTLRCSPRSGDLSVYWYQQSLDQGLQFLIQYYNGEERAKGNILERFSAQQFPDLHSELNLSSLELGDSALYFCASRSAYGYTFGSGTRLTVV.

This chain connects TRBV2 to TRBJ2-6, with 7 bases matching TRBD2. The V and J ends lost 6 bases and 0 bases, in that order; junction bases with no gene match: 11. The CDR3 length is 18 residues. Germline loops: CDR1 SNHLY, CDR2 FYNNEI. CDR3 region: CASSATGTTFSGANVLTF. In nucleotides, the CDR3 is TGTGCCAGCAGCGCGACCGGGACTACCTTCTCTGGGGCCAACGTCCTGACTTTC.

CDR3 in amino acids: CATREGYSNQPQHF. In nucleotides, the CDR3 is TGTGCCACCCGAGAGGGGTATAGCAATCAGCCCCAGCATTTT. The chain carries TRBV27 and TRBJ1-5; TRBD1 is a possible D gene (5 bases). CDR1 and CDR2 (germline): MNHEY, SMNVEV (reference sequence). With 10 bases removed from V and 0 bases from J, the gap between germline ends came to 13 bases. CDR3 length: 14 amino acids.

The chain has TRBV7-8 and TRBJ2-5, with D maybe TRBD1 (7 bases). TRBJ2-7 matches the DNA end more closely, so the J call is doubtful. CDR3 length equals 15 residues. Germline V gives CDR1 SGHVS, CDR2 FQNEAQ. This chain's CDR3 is CASSLDAGQTYEQYF. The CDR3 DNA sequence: TGTGCCAGCAGCTTAGATGCGGGACAGACCTACGAGCAGTACTTC.

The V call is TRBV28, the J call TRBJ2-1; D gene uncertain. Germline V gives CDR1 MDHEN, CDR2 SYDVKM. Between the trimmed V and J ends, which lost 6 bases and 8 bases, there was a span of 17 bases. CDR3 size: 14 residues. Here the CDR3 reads CASSPRFERHEQFF. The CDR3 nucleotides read TGTGCCAGCAGCCCACGGTTTGAGCGCCATGAGCAGTTCTTC.